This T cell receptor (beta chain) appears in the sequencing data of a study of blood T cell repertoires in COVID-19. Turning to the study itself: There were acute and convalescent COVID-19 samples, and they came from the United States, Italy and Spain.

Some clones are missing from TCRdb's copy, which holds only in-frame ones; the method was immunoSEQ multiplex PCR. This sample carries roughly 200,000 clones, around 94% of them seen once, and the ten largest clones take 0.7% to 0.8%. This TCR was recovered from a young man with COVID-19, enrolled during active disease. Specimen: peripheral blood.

CDR3 residues: CAWGGGLTTDTQYF. The CDR3 DNA is TGTGCCTGGGGAGGGGGACTCACCACAGATACGCAGTATTTT. V is TRBV30 and J is TRBJ2-3; perhaps D is TRBD1 or TRBD2 (6 bases each). Germline V gene lookup returns CDR1 GTSNPN and CDR2 SVGIG (reference sequence). V dropped 5 bases and J dropped 2 bases, with 14 bases sitting between them. The CDR3 extends over 14 amino acids. The whole variable domain, filled in from reference TRBV30 and TRBJ2-3, reads SQTIHQWPATLVQPVGSPLSLECTVEGTSNPNLYWYRQAAGRGLQLLFYSVGIGQISSEVPQNLSASRPQDRQFILSSKKLLLSDSGFYLCAWGGGLTTDTQYFGPGTRLTVL.